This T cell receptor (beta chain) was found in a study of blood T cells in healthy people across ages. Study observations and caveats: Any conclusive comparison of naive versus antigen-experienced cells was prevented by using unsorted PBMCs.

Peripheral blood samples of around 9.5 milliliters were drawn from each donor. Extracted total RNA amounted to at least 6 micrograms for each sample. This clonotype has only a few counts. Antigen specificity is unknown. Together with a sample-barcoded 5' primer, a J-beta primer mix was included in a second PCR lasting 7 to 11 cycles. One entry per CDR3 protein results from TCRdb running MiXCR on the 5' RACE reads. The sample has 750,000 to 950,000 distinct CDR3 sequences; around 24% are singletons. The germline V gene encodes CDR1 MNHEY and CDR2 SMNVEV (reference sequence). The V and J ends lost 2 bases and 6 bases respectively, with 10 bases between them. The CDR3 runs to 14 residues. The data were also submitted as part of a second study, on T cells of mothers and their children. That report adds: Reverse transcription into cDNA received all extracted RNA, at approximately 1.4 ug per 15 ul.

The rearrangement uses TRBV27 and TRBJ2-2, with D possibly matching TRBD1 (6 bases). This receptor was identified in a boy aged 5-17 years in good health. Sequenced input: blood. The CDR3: CASSLTGPPGELFF. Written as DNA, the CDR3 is TGTGCCAGCAGTTTAACAGGGCCCCCCGGGGAGCTGTTTTTT.